This paragraph reports one TCR beta chain. Sequencing was performed with immunoSEQ multiplex PCR; in TCRdb, only in-frame clones are kept and a portion is missing. This sample has about 28,000 clones; roughly 85% occur once, and the top ten carry roughly a fifth. This entry comes from a study of control samples from healthy donors and cancer patients. Per germline, CDR1 MDHEN and CDR2 SYDVKM. V was trimmed by 6 bases and J by 7 bases, leaving 7 bases between them. The CDR3 sequence is 12 residues long. The chain links TRBV28 to TRBJ1-6, with unresolved D. The sequencing sample was made of PBMCs. This TCR derives from a man aged 55 to 70 with head and neck cancer. CDR3 bases: TGTGCCAGCAGGCTTAGGAATTCACCCCTCCACTTT. Residues: CASRLRNSPLHF. The full variable domain, completed using reference TRBV28 and TRBJ1-6, is DVKVTQSSRYLVKRTGEKVFLECVQDMDHENMFWYRQDPGLGLRLIYFSYDVKMKEKGDIPEGYSVSREKKERFSLILESASTNQTSMYLCASRLRNSPLHFGNGTRLTVT.